These T cell receptor beta chains were read from a single sample in a study of T cell changes during pregnancy in multiple sclerosis. The repertoire was sequenced with immunoSEQ multiplex PCR; TCRdb's copy has only in-frame clones and lacks some. Of about 88,000 clones listed, roughly 90% are singletons. Material: peripheral blood, obtained in the first trimester of pregnancy. The receptor set was obtained from a female donor with multiple sclerosis, enrolled in a pregnancy study. Both conserved end residues are part of each CDR3. A D gene is named only where the DNA matches it firmly. Size is omitted from some rows. Given values are once, few, many or a class for expanded clones.

v_gene	abundance	d_gene	j_gene	CDR3aa	CDR3nt
TRBV29-1	NA	NA	TRBJ1-2	CSVPGTGIYGYTF	TGCAGCGTTCCGGGAACAGGGATCTATGGCTACACCTTC
TRBV5-1	NA	NA	TRBJ2-2	CASSLVAPNTGELFF	TGCGCCAGCAGCTTGGTAGCGCCGAACACCGGGGAGCTGTTTTTT
TRBV4-1	NA	NA	TRBJ2-4	CASSQDGGLAKNIQYF	TGCGCCAGCAGCCAAGATGGAGGGTTAGCCAAAAACATTCAGTACTTC
TRBV5-6	NA	NA	TRBJ2-2	CASSFYFSAGELFF	TGTGCCAGCAGCTTTTATTTTTCTGCCGGGGAGCTGTTTTTT
TRBV30	NA	NA	TRBJ1-1	CAWSQFGGEAFF	TGTGCCTGGAGTCAATTCGGGGGGGAAGCTTTCTTT
TRBV27	NA	NA	TRBJ1-5	CASSLLGGNQPQHF	TGTGCCAGCAGCCTCCTAGGGGGCAATCAGCCCCAGCATTTT
TRBV7-8	NA	NA	TRBJ2-2	CASSWTINTGELFF	TGTGCCAGCAGCTGGACTATAAACACCGGGGAGCTGTTTTTT
TRBV30	NA	NA	TRBJ2-1	CAGIRRGEAYNEQFF	TGTGCCGGGATTCGACGAGGGGAGGCCTACAATGAGCAGTTCTTC
TRBV6-5	NA	TRBD1	TRBJ1-2	CASSNRGYGYTF	TGTGCCAGCAGTAACAGGGGTTACGGCTACACCTTC
TRBV7-2	NA	NA	TRBJ2-3	CASSLGKRTDTQYF	TGTGCCAGCAGCTTGGGAAAGCGGACAGATACGCAGTATTTT
TRBV6-6	NA	NA	TRBJ1-3	CASSYSERGNTIYF	TGTGCCAGCAGTTACTCCGAGAGAGGAAACACCATATATTTT
TRBV4-3	NA	NA	TRBJ2-7	CASSQGGYSYEQYF	TGCGCCAGCAGCCAAGGAGGTTATTCCTACGAGCAGTACTTC
TRBV20-1	NA	NA	TRBJ2-5	CSARSGETQYF	TGCAGTGCTAGGTCGGGGGAGACCCAGTACTTC
TRBV9	once	NA	TRBJ1-3	CASSLQAPGNTIYF	TGTGCCAGCAGCCTCCAGGCGCCTGGAAACACCATATATTTT
TRBV27	NA	NA	TRBJ2-3	CASSSRLTDTQYF	TGTGCCAGCAGTTCAAGACTCACAGATACGCAGTATTTT